Each of the 17 T cell receptor beta chains below was sequenced from the same sample in a study of blood T cell repertoires in COVID-19. Sequencing used immunoSEQ multiplex PCR; TCRdb keeps in-frame clones, though not all of them. The sample contains about 240,000 clones, 92% of which appear only once. Specimen: peripheral blood. The source of these receptors is a man in his thirties or forties with COVID-19, enrolled during active disease.

This sequence joins TRBV6-1 and TRBJ1-1; unclear D gene. The V end was cut by 3 bases, the J end by 3 bases, with 8 bases between. Looked up from germline, CDR1 is MNHNS and CDR2 is SASEGT. The CDR3 spans 13 residues. The CDR3 DNA is TGTGCCAGCAGTGACCTCCGGGACACTGAAGCTTTCTTT. Its translation is CASSDLRDTEAFF.

This clone was seen only once. The CDR3 protein is CASSFVTGGYQETQYF. The DNA of the CDR3 is TGTGCCAGCAGCTTTGTGACAGGGGGCTACCAAGAGACCCAGTACTTC. J is TRBJ2-5 and V is TRBV11-2; 10 bases are shared with TRBD1. The ends lost 3 bases at V and 0 bases at J; junction bases unmatched: 4. The CDR3 runs to 16 residues. Germline V gene lookup returns CDR1 SGHAT and CDR2 FQNNGV.

DNA for the CDR3: TGTGCCAGCAGCTCCCCCCTGGGGGGAAGCTCCTACGAGCAGTACTTC. Its translation: CASSSPLGGSSYEQYF. The chain employs TRBV5-4 and TRBJ2-7, with a tentative D call TRBD2 (6 bases). Germline CDR1 and CDR2: SGHNT and YYREEE (reference sequence). V was cut by 3 bases and J by 0 bases, with 16 bases left in between. CDR3 length: 16 amino acids.

The chain is built from TRBV14 and TRBJ1-1, with 7 bases matching TRBD1. Germline-derived CDR1 and CDR2 are SGHDN and FVKESK. The CDR3 runs 15 residues. The V gene end was trimmed by 4 bases and the J gene end by 3 bases; junction bases not matched to a gene: 8. The CDR3 here is CASSRADRVDTEAFF. For the CDR3, the DNA is TGTGCCAGCAGCCGGGCCGACAGGGTGGACACTGAAGCTTTCTTT.

The chain is built from TRBV11-2 and TRBJ2-5, with TRBD1 matching over 9 bases. V lost 6 bases, J lost 6 bases, and 11 bases stayed unmatched. CDR1 is SGHAT and CDR2 is FQNNGV in the germline V gene. The CDR3 covers 15 residues. CDR3 coding DNA: TGTGCCAGCAGTAACGCCGGGGACAGGGAAAAGACCCAGTACTTC. Protein sequence: CASSNAGDREKTQYF.

The chain has TRBV3-1 (or the pseudogene TRBV3-2) and TRBJ2-3; unclear D gene. Per the germline V gene, CDR1 is LGHDT and CDR2 is YNNKEL (reference sequence). V was pared by 4 bases and J by 4 bases, with 9 bases between. The CDR3 has 13 residues. The CDR3 bases are TGTGCCAGCAGCCTGACCGAGGCAGATACGCAGTATTTT. The encoded protein is CASSLTEADTQYF.

The chain combines TRBV6-5 with TRBJ1-1, with 7 bases fitting TRBD1. Looked up from germline, CDR1 is MNHEY and CDR2 is SVGAGI. The CDR3 consists of 12 residues. Trimming cost V 5 bases and J 11 bases; bases outside gene matches: 8. CDR3 nucleotide sequence: TGTGCCAGCAGTCTCCATGGCAGGGGGGCTTTCTTT. This translates into CASSLHGRGAFF.

The rearrangement uses TRBV6-5 and TRBJ1-5; 9 bases line up with TRBD1. CDR1 is MNHEY and CDR2 is SVGAGI in the germline V gene. The CDR3 contains 14 residues. The V segment lost 9 bases and the J segment 1 base; nucleotides outside the gene matches: 4. The CDR3 spells CASNRGLSNQPQHF. In DNA form, the CDR3 reads TGTGCCAGTAACAGGGGGCTGAGCAATCAGCCCCAGCATTTT.

By share, this clone ranks as large. The gene calls are TRBV15 and TRBJ2-1, with D perhaps TRBD2 (6 bases). The CDR3 covers 13 residues. V lost 5 bases to trimming and J lost 10 bases, with 15 bases between them. Germline CDR1 is LNHNV and CDR2 is YYDKDF (reference sequence). For the CDR3, the DNA is TGTGCCACCAGCTTGTTCCCGGGGGAGGAGCAGTTCTTC. Protein product: CATSLFPGEEQFF.

The chain uses TRBV2 and TRBJ1-6, with D tentatively TRBD1 (5 bases). Germline values: CDR1 SNHLY, CDR2 FYNNEI. Between the trimmed V and J ends, which lost 3 bases and 10 bases, there was a span of 13 bases. This CDR3 contains 14 residues. CDR3 DNA sequence: TGTGCCAGCAGTGAGGGCAGGGTCTGGTCACCCCTCCACTTT. Translated, it gives CASSEGRVWSPLHF.

The CDR3 reads CASSSGTANTGELFF. For the CDR3, the DNA is TGTGCCAGCAGTTCGGGGACAGCGAACACCGGGGAGCTGTTTTTT. The genes are TRBV6-5 and TRBJ2-2, with 7 nucleotides matching TRBD1. There are 15 residues in the CDR3. CDR1 MNHEY and CDR2 SVGAGI come from the germline V gene. The V segment lost 4 bases and the J segment 0 bases; nucleotides outside the gene matches: 2.

J is TRBJ2-3 and V is TRBV7-9; D perhaps matches TRBD2 (5 bases). The CDR3 is 13 residues long. Germline values: CDR1 SEHNR, CDR2 FQNEAQ (reference sequence). V was shortened by 5 bases and J by 4 bases, with 10 bases between the two germline ends. The CDR3 DNA reads TGTGCCAGCAGCCAACTAGTACCAGATACGCAGTATTTT. This sequence encodes CASSQLVPDTQYF.

The V call is TRBV11-2, the J call TRBJ1-2; possibly TRBD1 for D (5 bases). Germline CDR1 SGHAT, CDR2 FQNNGV. CDR3 length equals 15 residues. V lost 2 bases to trimming and J lost 2 bases, with 12 bases between them. For the CDR3, the DNA is TGTGCCAGCAGCTTACTGCAGGGCCAAAACTATGGCTACACCTTC. Translation: CASSLLQGQNYGYTF.

The V and J genes are TRBV19 and TRBJ2-3; tentatively, D is TRBD2 (5 bases). This CDR3 region has 16 residues. Deletions cut 5 bases from V and 2 bases from J, with 17 bases between. Germline CDR1 reads LNHDA; CDR2 reads SQIVND (reference sequence). The CDR3 reads CASSGELGVYTDTQYF. CDR3 in DNA: TGTGCCAGTAGTGGAGAACTCGGGGTATACACAGATACGCAGTATTTT.

The rearrangement joins TRBV6-1 to TRBJ1-2, with D uncertain. Germline V gene lookup returns CDR1 MNHNS and CDR2 SASEGT. With 1 base removed from V and 6 bases from J, the gap between germline ends came to 6 bases. CDR3 size: 12 residues. The CDR3, as DNA: TGTGCCAGCAGTGAAGTCGGGGATGGCTACACCTTC. It translates to CASSEVGDGYTF.

The rearrangement uses TRBV29-1 and TRBJ1-1, with no clear D. This CDR3 region has 13 residues. Germline values: CDR1 SQVTM, CDR2 ANQGSEA. V was pared by 2 bases and J by 4 bases, with 11 bases between. The CDR3 DNA follows: TGCAGCGTTGAACGCCCCCTCGGCACTGAAGCTTTCTTT. Encoded protein: CSVERPLGTEAFF.

The V and J genes are TRBV5-1 and TRBJ2-7; 7 nucleotides match TRBD1. The CDR3 has 14 residues. Germline V gives CDR1 SGHRS, CDR2 YFSETQ. V trimming: 5 bases; J trimming: 3 bases; junction bases outside the gene matches: 8. This CDR3 is CASRLTGTVYEQYF. CDR3 in DNA: TGCGCCAGCAGATTGACAGGGACGGTCTACGAGCAGTACTTC.